The next 15 T cell receptor beta chains were all read from a single sample in a study of naive CD8 T cells in extremely preterm neonates. Sequencing was performed with immunoSEQ multiplex PCR; in TCRdb, only in-frame clones are kept and a portion is missing. This table has around 4,000 clones, 97% appearing once. Sequenced input: naive CD8+ T cells from blood. Receptors were obtained from a human donor in good health.

The V call is TRBV27, the J call TRBJ1-6, with 7 bases lining up with TRBD1. Germline V gives CDR1 MNHEY, CDR2 SMNVEV (reference sequence). This CDR3 contains 14 residues. V was clipped by 5 bases and J by 11 bases; unmatched bases: 9. DNA for the CDR3: TGTGCCAGCAGTCAAACGCTCAGGGGGACACCCCTCCACTTT. Its protein is CASSQTLRGTPLHF.

The genes are TRBV28 and TRBJ2-3; D may be TRBD2 (6 bases). The CDR3 sequence is 16 residues long. The germline V and J ends were trimmed by 2 bases and 4 bases, with 16 bases remaining between them. The germline gives CDR1 MDHEN, CDR2 SYDVKM. DNA for the CDR3: TGTGCCAGCAGTTTAGGAGGGACCTCCCCGGCAGATACGCAGTATTTT. Translation: CASSLGGTSPADTQYF.

This chain connects TRBV15 to TRBJ1-6; D uncertain. V lost 1 base and J 5 bases, leaving 12 bases between the germline ends. CDR1 LNHNV and CDR2 YYDKDF come from the germline V gene (reference sequence). The CDR3 sequence is 16 residues long. CDR3 amino acids: CATSRGREVHNSPLHF. CDR3 bases: TGTGCCACCAGCAGAGGGAGGGAGGTTCATAATTCACCCCTCCACTTT. The full variable domain, completed using reference TRBV15 and TRBJ1-6, is DAMVIQNPRYQVTQFGKPVTLSCSQTLNHNVMYWYQQKSSQAPKLLFHYYDKDFNNEADTPDNFQSRRPNTSFCFLDIRSPGLGDTAMYLCATSRGREVHNSPLHFGNGTRLTVT.

The chain couples TRBV6-1 to TRBJ2-7, with 10 bases that match TRBD1. Germline CDR1 reads MNHNS; CDR2 reads SASEGT. The CDR3 length is 15 residues. Losses at the gene ends were 6 bases for V and 4 bases for J; bases not matched to a gene: 9. In DNA, the CDR3 is TGTGCCAGCAGCCTCGGAGGGGACAGGGGATACGAGCAGTACGTC. It specifies CASSLGGDRGYEQYV.

The chain combines TRBV5-5 with TRBJ1-1, with 10 positions matching TRBD1. Germline loops: CDR1 SGHKS, CDR2 YYEKEE (reference sequence). The CDR3 runs to 17 residues. V was clipped by 0 bases and J by 6 bases; unmatched bases: 11. The CDR3 sequence: CASSLDLGQGLFSEAFF. CDR3 sequence (DNA): TGTGCCAGCAGCTTGGATCTGGGACAGGGGTTGTTTTCTGAAGCTTTCTTT. Looking up the rest from reference TRBV5-5 and TRBJ1-1 gives the full variable domain: DAGVTQSPTHLIKTRGQQVTLRCSPISGHKSVSWYQQVLGQGPQFIFQYYEKEERGRGNFPDRFSARQFPNYSSELNVNALLLGDSALYLCASSLDLGQGLFSEAFFGQGTRLTVV.

This clone has only a few counts. The chain has TRBV5-5 and TRBJ2-7; D possibly corresponds to TRBD1 (6 bases). V lost 4 bases to trimming and J lost 2 bases, with 16 bases between them. This CDR3 contains 15 residues. Germline CDR1 is SGHKS and CDR2 is YYEKEE (reference sequence). The CDR3 sequence is CASSRTGRGPYEQYV. The CDR3 DNA reads TGTGCCAGCAGCCGAACAGGGCGCGGCCCCTACGAGCAGTACGTC.

A single count supports this clone. CDR3 in amino acids: CASSSRDRGDTQYF. DNA for the CDR3: TGTGCCAGCTCTTCCCGGGACAGGGGAGATACGCAGTATTTT. The chain joins TRBV27 to TRBJ2-3; 10 bases are a match to TRBD1. The CDR3 covers 14 residues. Germline loops: CDR1 MNHEY, CDR2 SMNVEV (reference sequence). V lost 8 bases, J lost 5 bases, and 7 bases stayed unmatched.

This rearrangement joins TRBV7-9 to TRBJ1-1, with D hard to call. The CDR3 extends over 14 amino acids. Trimming stripped 3 bases from V and 6 bases from J, with 14 bases between. CDR1 is SEHNR and CDR2 is FQNEAQ in the germline V gene (reference sequence). CDR3 sequence: CASSFPLSPAEAFF. In DNA form, the CDR3 reads TGTGCCAGCAGCTTCCCCCTCTCCCCCGCTGAAGCTTTCTTT.

The V gene is TRBV27, the J gene TRBJ2-2; 9 positions agree with TRBD1. Trimming took 6 bases from V and 5 from J; bases not matched to a gene: 13. Germline CDR1 is MNHEY and CDR2 is SMNVEV (reference sequence). The CDR3 covers 17 residues. The CDR3 region has the DNA TGTGCCAGCAGCGATTTGAGGGGACAGGGTGTTACCGGGGAGCTGTTTTTT. Its protein is CASSDLRGQGVTGELFF.

V is TRBV2 and J is TRBJ2-1; 10 bases align to TRBD2. Germline trimming cut 6 bases from V and 7 bases from J; bases unmatched to any gene: 12. The germline V gene encodes CDR1 SNHLY and CDR2 FYNNEI. The CDR3 sequence is 16 residues long. The chain's CDR3 is CASRRTLAGESNEQFF. The CDR3 DNA reads TGTGCCAGCAGGCGCACCCTAGCGGGGGAATCTAATGAGCAGTTCTTC. The full variable domain, its missing parts supplied by reference TRBV2 and TRBJ2-1, is EPEVTQTPSHQVTQMGQEVILRCVPISNHLYFYWYRQILGQKVEFLVSFYNNEISEKSEIFDDQFSVERPDGSNFTLKIRSTKLEDSAMYFCASRRTLAGESNEQFFGPGTRLTVL.

The chain joins TRBV5-6 to TRBJ2-3; 8 nucleotides agree with TRBD1. CDR1 and CDR2 from the germline V gene are SGHDT and YYEEEE. The CDR3 covers 16 residues. With V trimmed by 6 bases and J by 4 bases, 13 bases remained unmatched. The CDR3: CASTLLRQGRPDTQYF. The CDR3 region has the DNA TGTGCCAGCACCCTCCTAAGACAGGGGAGGCCAGATACGCAGTATTTT.

The rearrangement links TRBV9 to TRBJ2-3, with 7 bases that match TRBD1. The ends lost 4 bases at V and 2 bases at J; junction bases unmatched: 7. Germline loops: CDR1 SGDLS, CDR2 YYNGEE. The CDR3 spans 15 residues. The CDR3 spells CASSPGQEDTDTQYF. CDR3 DNA sequence: TGTGCCAGCAGCCCAGGACAGGAAGACACAGATACGCAGTATTTT.

This clone was found once. V and J are TRBV5-5 and TRBJ2-2; weak D call: TRBD1 (5 bases). Looked up from germline, CDR1 is SGHKS and CDR2 is YYEKEE (reference sequence). The CDR3 contains 15 residues. The germline V and J ends were trimmed by 0 bases and 7 bases, with 13 bases remaining between them. CDR3 residues: CASSLDLRASGELFF. DNA of the CDR3: TGTGCCAGCAGCTTGGATCTCAGGGCCAGCGGGGAGCTGTTTTTT.

The J gene is TRBJ1-2, the V gene TRBV7-9; D unclear. This CDR3 region has 13 residues. Germline values: CDR1 SEHNR, CDR2 FQNEAQ (reference sequence). V was clipped by 5 bases and J by 5 bases, with 12 bases between them. The CDR3, as DNA: TGTGCCAGCAGCCCCAACGAGGGTTATGGCTACACCTTC. Protein: CASSPNEGYGYTF.

As for this clone: The same CDR3 is also encoded by other DNA sequences in this sample. V usage is TRBV27 and J usage is TRBJ2-2, with TRBD1 identical over 7 bases. Per the germline V gene, CDR1 is MNHEY and CDR2 is SMNVEV (reference sequence). CDR3 length: 15 residues. Germline trimming cut 5 bases from V and 4 bases from J; bases unmatched to any gene: 7. The CDR3 is CASSLQGTPTGELFF. In DNA form, the CDR3 reads TGTGCCAGCAGTCTACAGGGGACCCCCACCGGGGAGCTGTTTTTT.